In its sample, the clone carrying this T cell receptor beta chain was seen many times. The record originates from a study of T cells in Graves' hyperthyroidism and ophthalmopathy. Per the germline V gene, CDR1 is DFQATT and CDR2 is SNEGSKA (reference sequence). The length of the CDR3 is 16 residues. After removal of 3 bases from V and 9 bases from J, the junction contained 17 bases not matched to a gene. Amplified TCR beta CDR3 regions came from RNA transcripts. Researchers ran a first-round RT-PCR on the TCR CDR3 using the HTBI primer set. TCRdb re-analysed the multiplex PCR reads in MiXCR, keeping a single row per CDR3 protein. The data show a few hundred thousand distinct CDR3 sequences, with approximately 14% seen just once and less than 6.5% held by the top ten.

The material sequenced was blood. The chain carries TRBV20-1 and TRBJ2-7; TRBD2 agrees at 10 bases. This TCR came from a woman younger than 35 with Graves' hyperthyroidism. CDR3 nucleotide sequence: TGCAGTGCTAGGGTCCTAGCGGGAGCTTCTGGGGGGGGGCAGTACTTC. It encodes CSARVLAGASGGGQYF.